The present TCR beta chain was sequenced within a study of T cells after yellow fever vaccination. TCRdb called the 5' RACE reads again in MiXCR, with one record for every CDR3 protein. This sample yields more than 350,000 distinct CDR3 sequences, of which 9.5% to 13% are seen a single time; roughly 18% belongs to the top ten. This clonotype appeared a few times. This specimen was PBMCs, taken on the day of the first yellow fever vaccination. The sequence derives from a man aged 18 to 35 who received the YFV17D yellow fever vaccine.

The chain's CDR3 is CASSRTGGGTEAFF. In DNA, the CDR3 is TGTGCCAGCAGTCGGACAGGGGGCGGCACTGAAGCTTTCTTT. The gene calls are TRBV6-2 or TRBV6-3 and TRBJ1-1; 11 bases agree with TRBD1. The V gene end was trimmed by 5 bases and the J gene end by 4 bases; junction bases not matched to a gene: 3. The CDR3 is 14 residues long. In germline, CDR1 is MNHEY, CDR2 SVGEGT.